What follows is one T cell receptor (beta chain) and its context. This record comes from a study of response to subunit inactivated influenza vaccine. TCRdb redid the calling of the RT-PCR reads with MiXCR, one entry per CDR3 protein. This table holds about 500,000 distinct CDR3 sequences, 16% found once. This sequence originates from a man between 50 and 69 years old who received an inactivated influenza vaccine. This specimen was CD4+ T cells sorted from PBMCs, taken less than 25 months after vaccination.

In DNA, the CDR3 is TGCAGTGCTAGAGGCCAGCGGGGGGTTCTGGAGCAGTTCTTC. Its protein product is CSARGQRGVLEQFF. This chain connects TRBV20-1 to TRBJ2-1; TRBD2 aligns across 9 bases. V shed 1 base, J shed 10 bases, and the junction held 8 bases outside the gene matches. The CDR3 covers 14 residues. Germline assignment: CDR1 DFQATT and CDR2 SNEGSKA (reference sequence).